The T cell receptor (beta chain) under discussion was sequenced for a study of T cell changes during pregnancy in multiple sclerosis. This CDR3 has 15 amino acids. Trimming cost V 3 bases and J 7 bases; bases outside gene matches: 7. Germline V gives CDR1 MRHNA, CDR2 SNTAGT. Libraries were prepared by immunoSEQ multiplex PCR; TCRdb keeps only in-frame clonotypes and omits some of them. This table holds approximately 46,000 clones, roughly nine tenths found once. The input for sequencing was CD4+ T cells from peripheral blood mononuclear cells, taken after pregnancy. The receptor was derived from a female donor with multiple sclerosis, enrolled in a pregnancy study. V and J are TRBV6-4 and TRBJ2-1; 9 bases are shared with TRBD2. DNA of the CDR3: TGTGCCAGCAGTGAGGATACTAGCGGGTCGAATGAGCAGTTCTTC. As protein: CASSEDTSGSNEQFF.